This TCR beta chain is from a study of Ad26.COV2.S vaccination and SARS-CoV-2 variants. Whole-study context: Administration of Ad26.COV2.S was intramuscular, either once or twice 56 days apart.

Stated treatment: around 19 received Ad26.COV2.S at low or high dose, single or two shots; roughly five received placebo; per-sample allocation not given. Material that was analyzed had been drawn on day 63 after the first vaccine or placebo injection. J was trimmed by 9 bases and V by 0 bases; bases with no gene match: 10. The CDR3 spans 16 residues. Germline V gene data show CDR1 as MNHNY and CDR2 as SVGAGI (reference sequence). Using immunoSEQ multiplex PCR, the repertoire was profiled, and TCRdb retains in-frame clones only, with some absent. This sample has 400,000 to 450,000 clones, with 90% found just once. A remark on this clone: The antigen remains unidentified.

Findings and limits, study-wide: Spike-specific TCR breadth in vaccine recipients exceeded that seen in placebo recipients. Overall T cell responses may have been underestimated by the analyses of TCR breadth and depth.

The V and J genes are TRBV6-6 and TRBJ2-1, with 8 bases fitting TRBD2. This material consisted of peripheral blood, taken in a trial of Ad26.COV2.S vaccine versus placebo. This TCR was recovered from a person between 18 and 59 years old who received the Ad26.COV2.S COVID-19 vaccine or a placebo. The DNA for the CDR3 is TGTGCCAGCAGTTACTCGACACCAGCGGGAGTAGGTGAGCAGTTCTTC. It codes for CASSYSTPAGVGEQFF.